Listed below are T cell receptor beta chains from one sample, sequenced in a study of blood T cells in healthy people across ages. Each CDR3 protein gets one entry after TCRdb re-called the 5' RACE reads with MiXCR. The sample has around 1.5 million distinct CDR3 sequences; approximately 63% are singletons. Sequencing used blood. The source of these receptors is a young man in good health. The CDR3 runs from the conserved cysteine through the conserved F or W. A D gene is named only where the DNA matches it firmly. Clone size is not always given. Where it is, it says once, few, many or a class for expanded clones.

>.|TRBD1|TRBJ1-2|TRBV6-1
CASSEARQGIFYGYTF
TGTGCCAGCAGTGAAGCCCGACAGGGGATCTTCTATGGCTACACCTTC
>.|TRBD1|TRBJ1-5|TRBV20-1
CSASLQGAGQPQHF
TGCAGTGCTAGCCTACAGGGGGCGGGTCAGCCCCAGCATTTT
>.|TRBD1|TRBJ2-6|TRBV13
CASSPQTGPSGANVLTF
TGTGCCAGCAGCCCCCAGACAGGGCCCTCTGGGGCCAACGTCCTGACTTTC
>.|.|TRBJ2-7|TRBV20-1
CSAKPGANSGYEQYF
TGCAGTGCTAAACCCGGGGCGAACAGTGGCTACGAGCAGTACTTC
>.|TRBD2|TRBJ2-7|TRBV6-2/TRBV6-3
CASSLSGGGNEQYF
TGTGCCAGCAGTCTTAGCGGGGGAGGCAACGAGCAGTACTTC
>few|.|TRBJ2-1|TRBV6-1
CASTRSNEQFF
TGTGCCAGCACGCGGAGCAATGAGCAGTTCTTC
>.|.|TRBJ1-1|TRBV20-1
CSASNRVDTEAFF
TGCAGTGCTAGTAACAGGGTCGACACTGAAGCTTTCTTT
>.|.|TRBJ2-3|TRBV19
CAVDASVRSTDTQYF
TGTGCCGTTGATGCTAGCGTACGAAGCACAGATACGCAGTATTTT
>few|.|TRBJ2-3|TRBV20-1
CTSGDSNPDTQYF
TGCACGAGTGGGGATAGCAATCCAGATACGCAGTATTTT
>.|.|TRBJ2-4|TRBV6-2/TRBV6-3
CASKTVGGNIQYF
TGTGCCAGCAAGACGGTAGGGGGAAACATTCAGTACTTC
>.|TRBD2|TRBJ2-5|TRBV4-1
CASSPGRSSGEEETQYF
TGCGCCAGCAGCCCAGGTCGGTCTAGCGGGGAGGAAGAGACCCAGTACTTC
>.|.|TRBJ2-3|TRBV12-5
CASEGGRDSTDTQYF
TGTGCTAGTGAGGGCGGTAGAGATAGCACAGATACGCAGTATTTT
>.|TRBD2|TRBJ2-1|TRBV2
CASPTSAGSYNEQFF
TGTGCCAGCCCTACTAGCGCAGGGTCCTACAATGAGCAGTTCTTC
>.|TRBD1|TRBJ2-1|TRBV9
CASSVGTGGVNEQFF
TGTGCCAGCAGCGTCGGGACAGGTGGAGTAAATGAGCAGTTCTTC
>.|.|TRBJ1-4|TRBV5-6
CASSPQGIGSNEKLFF
TGCGCCAGCAGTCCGCAGGGTATCGGATCTAATGAAAAACTGTTTTTT
>.|TRBD2|TRBJ2-7|TRBV7-2
CASSPSTSRSSYEQYF
TGTGCCAGCAGCCCCTCGACTAGCCGAAGCTCCTACGAGCAGTACTTC
>.|.|TRBJ2-3|TRBV20-1
CSARESLSTDTQYF
TGCAGTGCTAGAGAAAGCCTTAGCACAGATACGCAGTATTTT
>.|TRBD2|TRBJ2-3|TRBV7-9
CTSSPTSGSFPDTQYF
TGTACCAGCAGCCCAACTAGCGGGAGCTTCCCAGATACGCAGTATTTT
>few|TRBD2|TRBJ2-5|TRBV29-1
CSAETSGGFKQETQYF
TGCAGCGCGGAGACTAGCGGGGGCTTTAAACAAGAGACCCAGTACTTC
>.|TRBD2|TRBJ2-7|TRBV12-3/TRBV12-4
CASIAAGLAGVGEQYF
TGTGCCAGCATTGCCGCAGGACTAGCGGGAGTAGGAGAGCAGTACTTC
>.|.|TRBJ2-7|TRBV20-1
CSAIEDRWGDEQYF
TGCAGTGCAATAGAAGACAGGTGGGGGGACGAGCAGTACTTC
>once|.|TRBJ1-2|TRBV20-1
CSARVRAGYTF
TGCAGTGCTAGAGTTCGGGCGGGCTACACCTTC
>.|TRBD1|TRBJ2-5|TRBV15
CATSPSLTGEETQYF
TGTGCCACCAGCCCTTCACTGACAGGGGAAGAGACCCAGTACTTC
>.|.|TRBJ2-7|TRBV2
CASAEDSYEQYF
TGTGCCAGCGCCGAAGACTCCTACGAGCAGTACTTC
>once|.|TRBJ2-1|TRBV20-1
CSAREASGLENYNEQFF
TGCAGTGCTAGAGAAGCCTCCGGACTGGAAAACTACAATGAGCAGTTCTTC
>.|.|TRBJ1-2|TRBV7-9
CASSFSRRKHGIYGYTF
TGTGCCAGCAGCTTCTCAAGGCGGAAACACGGAATCTATGGCTACACCTTC
>.|.|TRBJ2-6|TRBV15
CATSSLIGRGGANVLTF
TGTGCCACCAGCAGCCTTATTGGTAGGGGTGGGGCCAACGTCCTGACTTTC
>.|TRBD1|TRBJ2-7|TRBV6-1
CASSEYTGVYYEQYF
TGTGCCAGCAGTGAATATACAGGGGTTTATTACGAGCAGTACTTC